This T cell receptor (beta chain) was documented in a study of early T cells in non-severe SARS-CoV-2 infection. Study-level background: The study sequenced bulk RNA from unsorted whole blood, with chains unpaired. Whole-study findings and limits: There was a bias toward anti-spike CD8 responses in VDJdb matching, which missed private and CD4 specificities.

This clonotype was counted at least ten times. Its antigen is unknown. Unique molecular identifier tags were affixed to discrete cDNA molecules. TCRdb processed the 5' RACE reads anew with MiXCR; each CDR3 protein has one entry. The sample consists of 55,000 to 75,000 distinct CDR3 sequences, 6.5% to 8.5% of them appearing once. The V and J ends lost 4 bases and 3 bases, in that order; junction bases with no gene match: 3. There are 15 residues in the CDR3. CDR1 MGHRA and CDR2 YSYEKL come from the germline V gene. Input material: whole blood. The receptor comes from an adult who was a healthcare worker with PCR-confirmed SARS-CoV-2 infection or an uninfected control (not recorded which). The chain employs TRBV4-1 and TRBJ2-1, with TRBD1 matching over 10 bases. In nucleotides, the CDR3 is TGCGCCAGCAGCCGAGGACAGGGGGGCTACAATGAGCAGTTCTTC. Translated, it gives CASSRGQGGYNEQFF.